The present TCR beta chain was sequenced within a study of blood T cell repertoires in COVID-19. Study in general: Acute and convalescent COVID-19 specimens originated in the United States, Italy and Spain.

This CDR3 has 15 residues. The trim removed 2 bases at V and 3 bases at J, leaving 3 bases unmatched. CDR1 and CDR2 from the germline V gene are SGHVS and FNYEAQ. TCRdb keeps only in-frame clones here, not all; method: immunoSEQ multiplex PCR. The data show under 80,000 clones, around 90% seen once. The chain is built from TRBV7-6 and TRBJ2-1; 8 nucleotides agree with TRBD2. The sample consisted of peripheral blood. The source of this sequence is a human donor in a cohort sampled during active COVID-19. CDR3 bases: TGTGCCAGCAGCTTACGGCGGGAGGTCTACAATGAGCAGTTCTTC. Its protein is CASSLRREVYNEQFF.